This passage covers 21 T cell receptor beta chains from one sample sequenced in a study of T cell responses to AZD1222 COVID-19 vaccine. Measured with immunoSEQ multiplex PCR; TCRdb has only the in-frame clones, and not every one. The sample has around 67,000 clones; 83% are singletons. The sequencing here drew on peripheral blood, taken 28 days after the second AZD1222 dose. These receptors all stem from an adult who received the AZD1222 COVID-19 vaccine.

The J gene is TRBJ1-5, the V gene TRBV6-6, with a weak D call TRBD1 (5 bases). The germline V gene encodes CDR1 MNHNY and CDR2 SVGAGI (reference sequence). The CDR3 contains 14 residues. The V and J ends lost 5 bases and 7 bases respectively, with 15 bases between them. This CDR3 reads CASSGSAQGQPQHF. The CDR3 DNA follows: TGTGCCAGCAGTGGGTCCGCCCAGGGACAGCCCCAGCATTTT.

This clone was counted a single time. The chain carries TRBV4-1 and TRBJ1-2; D not certain. In germline, CDR1 is MGHRA, CDR2 YSYEKL. Trimming pared 0 bases from V and 8 bases from J, leaving 19 bases between. The CDR3 loop spans 16 amino acids. The CDR3 region is CASSQDRQTLPYGYTF. As DNA, the CDR3 is TGCGCCAGCAGCCAAGACCGCCAGACTCTTCCGTACGGCTACACCTTC.

This chain uses TRBV29-1 with TRBJ1-1; D gene unclear. V was clipped by 4 bases and J by 3 bases, with 9 bases between them. The V gene's germline CDR1 is SQVTM and CDR2 ANQGSEA. The CDR3 covers 12 residues. The CDR3, as DNA: TGCAGCGTTGTTAGGGCTGACACTGAAGCTTTCTTT. Its translation: CSVVRADTEAFF.

V and J are TRBV19 and TRBJ2-2; D is tentatively TRBD1 or TRBD2 (6 bases each). CDR1 and CDR2 from the germline V gene are LNHDA and SQIVND (reference sequence). This CDR3 has 15 amino acids. Trimming cost V 1 base and J 5 bases, with 11 bases left between them. The CDR3 DNA sequence: TGTGCCAGTAGTATAGTCGAGGGGGGAACCGGGGAGCTGTTTTTT. Amino acids: CASSIVEGGTGELFF.

The rearrangement uses TRBV18 and TRBJ1-6; D possibly corresponds to TRBD1 (5 bases). Looked up from germline, CDR1 is KGHSH and CDR2 is LQKENI. V lost 5 bases, J lost 0 bases, and 8 bases lay in between. This CDR3 has 15 amino acids. CDR3 DNA sequence: TGTGCCAGCTCAAAGGGGAACTCCTATAATTCACCCCTCCACTTT. Residues: CASSKGNSYNSPLHF. Full variable domain (rest looked up from reference TRBV18 and TRBJ1-6): NAGVMQNPRHLVRRRGQEARLRCSPMKGHSHVYWYRQLPEEGLKFMVYLQKENIIDESGMPKERFSAEFPKEGPSILRIQQVVRGDSAAYFCASSKGNSYNSPLHFGNGTRLTVT.

The chain recombines TRBV7-2 with TRBJ2-7, with D perhaps matching TRBD1 or TRBD2 (5 bases each). Trimming shortened V by 3 bases and J by 4 bases, and 13 bases separated the two germline ends. The germline CDR1 and CDR2 sequences are SGHTA and FQGNSA. The CDR3 consists of 14 residues. In DNA form, the CDR3 reads TGTGCCAGCAGCTTCCGGGACGTCCGGTACGAGCAGTACTTC. Its protein is CASSFRDVRYEQYF.

The rearrangement links TRBV4-3 to TRBJ2-3; D is possibly TRBD2 (6 bases). The CDR3 contains 17 residues. From germline, CDR1 is LGHNA and CDR2 YSLEER. V was cut by 0 bases and J by 0 bases, with 13 bases left in between. In DNA, the CDR3 is TGCGCCAGCAGCCAAGATGCCGCAGGGACTAGCACAGATACGCAGTATTTT. It yields the protein CASSQDAAGTSTDTQYF.

The chain is built from TRBV4-2 and TRBJ1-6; no firm D call. The CDR3 runs 14 residues. Germline CDR1 reads LGHNA; CDR2 reads YNFKEQ. Trimming pared 0 bases from V and 10 bases from J, leaving 10 bases between. In DNA form, the CDR3 reads TGTGCCAGCAGCCAAGAAACCGGAGGCTCACCCCTCCACTTT. Protein sequence: CASSQETGGSPLHF.

The rearrangement links TRBV6-1 to TRBJ1-1; no clear D gene. The V end lost 3 bases, the J end lost 7 bases, and 12 bases lay between the germline ends. Looked up from germline, CDR1 is MNHNS and CDR2 is SASEGT. This CDR3 has 13 residues. The CDR3 nucleotides are TGTGCCAGCAGTGAGGGCTCAGCAATTGAAGCTTTCTTT. This translates into CASSEGSAIEAFF.

The chain recombines TRBV5-6 with TRBJ1-2, with a possible D match to TRBD1 (5 bases). V was shortened by 0 bases and J by 13 bases, with 10 bases between the two germline ends. CDR3 length: 11 residues. The germline CDR1 and CDR2 sequences are SGHDT and YYEEEE. The CDR3 nucleotides read TGTGCCAGCAGCTTGGGGGAGGGGTCCACCTTC. Translating gives CASSLGEGSTF. Together with reference TRBV5-6 and TRBJ1-2, the CDR3 gives the full variable domain: DAGVTQSPTHLIKTRGQQVTLRCSPKSGHDTVSWYQQALGQGPQFIFQYYEEEERQRGNFPDRFSGHQFPNYSSELNVNALLLGDSALYLCASSLGEGSTFGSGTRLTVV.

This sequence joins TRBV11-3 and TRBJ2-5; D call uncertain. V was shortened by 3 bases and J by 3 bases, with 5 bases between the two germline ends. There are 12 residues in the CDR3. Germline-derived CDR1 and CDR2 are SGHNT and YENEEA. CDR3 region: CASSFGEETQYF. In DNA, the CDR3 is TGTGCCAGCAGCTTCGGTGAAGAGACCCAGTACTTC.

This chain uses TRBV5-1 with TRBJ1-2; 7 nucleotides line up with TRBD1. The length of the CDR3 is 17 residues. Unmatched junction bases numbered 17, after V lost 3 bases and J lost 6 bases. Germline V gene data show CDR1 as SGHRS and CDR2 as YFSETQ. In DNA, the CDR3 is TGCGCCAGCAGCTCTTACAGGGGAGGCAATGGGGTTGATGGCTACACCTTC. Amino acid sequence: CASSSYRGGNGVDGYTF.

The chain couples TRBV7-2 to TRBJ1-2; D is unclear. Germline V lookup: CDR1 SGHTA, CDR2 FQGNSA. CDR3 length: 13 residues. V was pared by 1 base and J by 1 base, with 4 bases between. The CDR3 region is CASSLGGNYGYTF. Written as DNA, the CDR3 is TGTGCCAGCAGCTTAGGCGGTAACTATGGCTACACCTTC.

The chain uses TRBV29-1 and TRBJ1-1, with a weak D call TRBD1 (6 bases). The CDR3 runs 11 residues. Deletions cut 6 bases from V and 10 bases from J, with 15 bases between. Germline V lookup: CDR1 SQVTM, CDR2 ANQGSEA. CDR3 residues: CSVPTGMGAFF. CDR3 coding DNA: TGCAGCGTGCCCACAGGGATGGGAGCTTTCTTT.

The chain couples TRBV24-1 to TRBJ1-2; 8 nucleotides align to TRBD1. CDR3 size: 16 residues. Germline lookup yields CDR1 KGHDR and CDR2 SFDVKD. Germline trimming cut 4 bases from V and 8 bases from J; bases unmatched to any gene: 14. The CDR3 protein is CATSDPGTGGTDGYTF. CDR3 sequence (DNA): TGTGCCACCAGTGACCCAGGTACAGGGGGAACTGACGGCTACACCTTC.

The J gene is TRBJ1-6, the V gene TRBV7-8; D is undetermined. The V end was cut by 5 bases, the J end by 16 bases, with 15 bases between. The germline V gene has CDR1 SGHVS and CDR2 FQNEAQ. The CDR3 spans 12 residues. CDR3 region: CASSQRVNSLHF. The CDR3 DNA reads as TGTGCCAGCAGCCAGCGGGTCAACTCACTCCACTTT.

The CDR3 reads CASSAAGESTEAFF. CDR3 sequence (DNA): TGTGCCAGCAGCGCCGCAGGGGAGAGCACTGAAGCTTTCTTT. J is TRBJ1-1 and V is TRBV9, with a weak D call TRBD1 (6 bases). The CDR3 has 14 residues. The germline gives CDR1 SGDLS, CDR2 YYNGEE. V was clipped by 3 bases and J by 4 bases, with 13 bases between them.

V and J are TRBV11-2 and TRBJ2-7; tentatively, D is TRBD1 or TRBD2 (5 bases each). The V end lost 5 bases, the J end lost 3 bases, and 17 bases lay between the germline ends. Per germline, CDR1 SGHAT and CDR2 FQNNGV. The CDR3 has 15 residues. The CDR3 sequence is CASSGEGTPYYEQYF. DNA for the CDR3: TGTGCCAGCAGCGGCGAGGGGACCCCTTACTACGAGCAGTACTTC.

This chain links TRBV23-1 with TRBJ1-1; D perhaps matches TRBD1 (5 bases). TRBV23-1 is treated as an ORF (open reading frame) with a function not yet certain. The CDR3 length is 16 residues. V was trimmed by 0 bases and J by 1 base, leaving 12 bases between them. In DNA form, the CDR3 reads TGCGCCAGCAGTCAATCGGAAGGGGCGTGGAACACTGAAGCTTTCTTT. This translates into CASSQSEGAWNTEAFF.

In regard to this clone: Within the sample, other DNA sequences also encode this same CDR3. The chain uses TRBV5-1 and TRBJ2-5; 12 nucleotides align to TRBD2. Germline V gives CDR1 SGHRS, CDR2 YFSETQ. The CDR3 runs 17 residues. V gave up 0 bases and J gave up 4 bases; unmatched junction bases: 7. The CDR3 DNA follows: TGCGCCAGCAGCTTGGGTCTAGCGGGGGGGCTCTCAGAGACCCAGTACTTC. Protein product: CASSLGLAGGLSETQYF.

This chain connects TRBV28 to TRBJ1-1, with 7 bases that match TRBD1. V lost 6 bases, J lost 3 bases, and 16 bases stayed unmatched. This CDR3 region has 17 residues. In germline, CDR1 is MDHEN, CDR2 SYDVKM. The CDR3 reads CASSSPFSGTADTEAFF. CDR3 nucleotides: TGTGCCAGCAGCAGTCCCTTCTCCGGGACAGCAGACACTGAAGCTTTCTTT.